This T cell receptor (beta chain) was recorded in a study of T-cell memory formation after mild COVID-19. MiXCR, applied by TCRdb to the 5' RACE reads, yields one record per CDR3 protein. The data hold around 200,000 distinct CDR3 sequences, with more than 25% observed a single time. The CDR3 is made up of 15 amino acids. The germline CDR1 and CDR2 sequences are MNHEY and SVGEGT. V lost 0 bases and J 2 bases, leaving 10 bases between the germline ends. This clonotype was seen just once. Sequenced: PBMCs or a T cell subset sorted from them (not recorded which). V and J are TRBV6-2 or TRBV6-3 and TRBJ1-2; D unresolved. The origin of this receptor is an adult woman who had mild COVID-19 (a few samples of this study predate the infection). Cell type and time point are not known. The chain's CDR3 is CASSYSMNRNYGYTF. The CDR3 DNA reads as TGTGCCAGCAGTTACTCGATGAACAGAAACTATGGCTACACCTTC.